Below are 30 T cell receptor beta chains sequenced from a single sample in a study of cytomegalovirus exposure and HLA in healthy donors. PCR primers comprised 60 Vbeta and 13 Jbeta primers. Sequenced by immunoSEQ multiplex PCR; TCRdb stores in-frame clones only, minus some. The data hold 150,000 or so clones, with approximately 82% observed a single time. Material: PBMCs. These receptors all stem from a man under 40 in good health and CMV-seropositive.

The chain is built from TRBV19 and TRBJ1-1; D unresolved. In germline, CDR1 is LNHDA, CDR2 SQIVND (reference sequence). Trimming took off 6 bases at V and 5 bases at J, with 19 bases between the two ends. The CDR3 has 15 amino acids. CDR3 sequence (DNA): TGTGCCAGTAGCCCATTACAAGATTCTTGGACTGAAGCTTTCTTT. This sequence encodes CASSPLQDSWTEAFF.

V is TRBV5-4 and J is TRBJ1-4, with no clear D. Germline CDR1 and CDR2: SGHNT and YYREEE (reference sequence). CDR3 length equals 12 residues. Trimming shortened V by 3 bases and J by 13 bases, and 13 bases separated the two germline ends. As DNA, the CDR3 is TGTGCCAGCAGCTCGGACGGGGTACGACTGTTTTTT. It yields the protein CASSSDGVRLFF.

This clone has a handful of counts. The gene calls are TRBV5-1 and TRBJ2-7; 8 bases fit TRBD2. The CDR3 has 16 amino acids. V lost 4 bases and J lost 0; bases outside the gene matches: 9. The germline CDR1 and CDR2 sequences are SGHRS and YFSETQ. CDR3 bases: TGCGCCAGCAGCGTATCGGGAGGGGGTAGCTCCTACGAGCAGTACTTC. Amino acid sequence: CASSVSGGGSSYEQYF.

The V and J genes are TRBV7-9 and TRBJ2-3; possible D gene TRBD2, 6 bases. The CDR3 sequence is 12 residues long. CDR1 is SEHNR, CDR2 FQNEAQ, per germline (reference sequence). V was cut by 4 bases and J by 4 bases, with 6 bases left in between. DNA for the CDR3: TGTGCCAGCAGCTGGGGGGCAGATACGCAGTATTTT. Translation gives CASSWGADTQYF.

The V and J genes are TRBV7-6 and TRBJ1-1, with TRBD1 matching over 9 bases. This CDR3 has 17 amino acids. The germline V gene encodes CDR1 SGHVS and CDR2 FNYEAQ. The V and J ends lost 1 base and 0 bases, in that order; junction bases with no gene match: 6. This chain's CDR3 is CASSLGDRVAMNTEAFF. CDR3 nucleotides: TGTGCCAGCAGCTTAGGGGACAGGGTGGCGATGAACACTGAAGCTTTCTTT. The full variable domain, completed using reference TRBV7-6 and TRBJ1-1, is GAGVSQSPRYKVTKRGQDVALRCDPISGHVSLYWYRQALGQGPEFLTYFNYEAQQDKSGLPNDRFSAERPEGSISTLTIQRTEQRDSAMYRCASSLGDRVAMNTEAFFGQGTRLTVV.

The V call is TRBV6-1, the J call TRBJ2-6; 8 bases fit TRBD1. The CDR3 is 17 residues long. V lost 4 bases to trimming and J lost 0 bases; unmatched junction nucleotides: 5. CDR1 MNHNS and CDR2 SASEGT come from the germline V gene. Here the CDR3 DNA reads TGTGCCAGCAGTGCCGGACAGGGTTACTCTGGGGCCAACGTCCTGACTTTC. Protein: CASSAGQGYSGANVLTF.

The chain couples TRBV28 to TRBJ1-6, with TRBD1 as a possible D gene (5 bases). The CDR3 runs to 19 residues. With 1 base removed from V and 6 bases from J, the gap between germline ends came to 22 bases. Germline loops: CDR1 MDHEN, CDR2 SYDVKM. The CDR3 nucleotides are TGTGCCAGCAGTTTATTGTCCCCCCTGGGGCAGGCCGTTAATTCACCCCTCCACTTT. Translating gives CASSLLSPLGQAVNSPLHF.

This clone was seen only once. The V gene is TRBV27, the J gene TRBJ1-5, with D possibly being TRBD1 (6 bases). Per germline, CDR1 MNHEY and CDR2 SMNVEV (reference sequence). Trimming took 3 bases from V and 4 from J, leaving 10 bases between them. This CDR3 has 14 amino acids. The CDR3 region is CASSFIGGNQPQHF. The CDR3 DNA follows: TGTGCCAGCAGTTTCATAGGGGGTAATCAGCCCCAGCATTTT.

The chain joins TRBV5-1 to TRBJ2-1; 10 bases map to TRBD1. From germline, CDR1 is SGHRS and CDR2 YFSETQ. The CDR3 runs to 15 residues. The J segment lost 7 bases and the V segment lost 2 bases, leaving 6 bases of the junction unmatched. CDR3 coding DNA: TGCGCCAGCAGCTTACGAGACAGGGGGCGAAATGAGCAGTTCTTC. Protein sequence: CASSLRDRGRNEQFF.

This rearrangement joins TRBV7-2 to TRBJ1-5; no firm D call. From germline, CDR1 is SGHTA and CDR2 FQGNSA. The ends were cut back, 4 bases at V and 4 bases at J, with 5 bases in the middle. The CDR3 spans 12 residues. The DNA of the CDR3 is TGTGCCAGCAGCTCGACAAATCAGCCCCAGCATTTT. Translating gives CASSSTNQPQHF. The full variable domain, its missing parts supplied by reference TRBV7-2 and TRBJ1-5, is GAGVSQSPSNKVTEKGKDVELRCDPISGHTALYWYRQSLGQGLEFLIYFQGNSAPDKSGLPSDRFSAERTGGSVSTLTIQRTQQEDSAVYLCASSSTNQPQHFGDGTRLSIL.

The rearrangement links TRBV7-8 to TRBJ2-5; 11 bases match TRBD2. J was trimmed by 5 bases and V by 0 bases; bases with no gene match: 5. CDR3 size: 16 residues. CDR1 and CDR2 (germline): SGHVS, FQNEAQ. The CDR3 sequence is CASSLAGTSGVETQYF. The CDR3 nucleotides read TGTGCCAGCAGCTTAGCCGGGACTAGCGGCGTCGAGACCCAGTACTTC.

The CDR3: CAWRGGLAGGSSYNEQFF. CDR3 nucleotides: TGTGCCTGGAGGGGAGGACTAGCGGGGGGGAGCTCCTACAATGAGCAGTTCTTC. V gene TRBV30 combines with J gene TRBJ2-1, with 15 bases identical to TRBD2. This CDR3 contains 18 residues. Germline CDR1 reads GTSNPN; CDR2 reads SVGIG (reference sequence). With V trimmed by 3 bases and J by 0 bases, 6 bases remained unmatched.

The chain employs TRBV19 and TRBJ1-2, with TRBD1 matching 7 bases. CDR1 and CDR2 from the germline V gene are LNHDA and SQIVND (reference sequence). The CDR3 loop spans 13 amino acids. V lost 7 bases, J lost 0 bases, and 2 bases stayed unmatched. CDR3 nucleotide sequence: TGTGCCAGTATCGACAGGGCTAACTATGGCTACACCTTC. Its protein is CASIDRANYGYTF.

This chain uses TRBV6-4 with TRBJ1-2, with TRBD1 matching over 8 bases. Germline V gene sequence: CDR1 MRHNA, CDR2 SNTAGT. This CDR3 is built from 14 residues. Trimming removed 6 bases from V and 4 bases from J; junction bases left unmatched: 7. The CDR3 reads CASRMGQDLYGYTF. In DNA form, the CDR3 reads TGTGCCAGCAGAATGGGACAGGACCTCTATGGCTACACCTTC.

V usage is TRBV28 and J usage is TRBJ2-5; TRBD1 matches 7 bases. The end of the DNA is better explained by TRBJ2-7, so the J call may be wrong. The CDR3 loop spans 13 amino acids. The germline V gene encodes CDR1 MDHEN and CDR2 SYDVKM. The CDR3 sequence is CASRGTATYEQYF. For the CDR3, the DNA is TGTGCCAGCAGGGGGACAGCAACCTACGAGCAGTACTTC.

V and J are TRBV29-1 and TRBJ1-4, with TRBD1 matching 8 bases. Germline V lookup: CDR1 SQVTM, CDR2 ANQGSEA. V lost 4 bases and J lost 8; bases outside the gene matches: 9. The CDR3 extends over 14 amino acids. CDR3 region: CSVADRGRTEKLFF. The CDR3, as DNA: TGCAGCGTTGCAGACAGGGGTCGTACCGAAAAACTGTTTTTT.

This clone was observed a handful of times. The chain employs TRBV2 and TRBJ1-2; D is uncertain. Germline CDR1 reads SNHLY; CDR2 reads FYNNEI. Trimming took 7 bases from V and 7 from J, leaving 16 bases between them. This CDR3 is 13 amino acids long. The DNA of the CDR3 is TGTGCCAGCAACGGGAGGGAACAGCGTGGCTACACCTTC. The encoded protein is CASNGREQRGYTF.

The CDR3 DNA reads TGTGCCAGTAGTATAGGCGGCAGGGGAAGCGAAAAACTGTTTTTT. This gives the protein CASSIGGRGSEKLFF. V usage is TRBV19 and J usage is TRBJ1-4, with D possibly being TRBD1 (6 bases). This CDR3 has 15 amino acids. Germline loops: CDR1 LNHDA, CDR2 SQIVND (reference sequence). The V end lost 1 base, the J end lost 8 bases, and 14 bases lay between the germline ends.

This chain links TRBV11-2 with TRBJ2-1, with D maybe TRBD1 (5 bases). Germline V gene lookup returns CDR1 SGHAT and CDR2 FQNNGV. The CDR3 has 13 amino acids. The V end was cut by 5 bases, the J end by 8 bases, with 13 bases between. CDR3 sequence: CASSEGVGHEQFF. CDR3 coding DNA: TGTGCCAGCAGCGAAGGGGTAGGGCATGAGCAGTTCTTC.

The J gene is TRBJ1-1, the V gene TRBV13; weak D call: TRBD1 (6 bases). This CDR3 is 15 amino acids long. The germline V gene has CDR1 PRHDT and CDR2 FYEKMQ (reference sequence). Trimming stripped 5 bases from V and 1 base from J, with 14 bases between. The CDR3 sequence: CASSTTGTTNTEAFF. As DNA, the CDR3 is TGTGCCAGCAGCACCACCGGGACAACGAACACTGAAGCTTTCTTT.

Notes on this clone: This sample includes further DNA sequences coding for the same CDR3. The V gene is TRBV19, the J gene TRBJ2-3, with a weak D call TRBD2 (6 bases). Trimming left V 1 base short and J 4 bases short, with 6 bases between. From germline, CDR1 is LNHDA and CDR2 SQIVND (reference sequence). CDR3 length: 13 residues. In DNA form, the CDR3 reads TGTGCCAGTAGTATAGGCGGGGCAGATACGCAGTATTTT. Translating it yields CASSIGGADTQYF.

The chain employs TRBV4-1 and TRBJ2-5, with 8 bases identical to TRBD2. Trimming cost V 2 bases and J 9 bases; bases outside gene matches: 8. Germline CDR1 and CDR2: MGHRA and YSYEKL. CDR3 length: 14 residues. The CDR3 reads CASSQLAGLGSQYF. CDR3 nucleotide sequence: TGCGCCAGCAGCCAACTAGCGGGTCTTGGGTCCCAGTACTTC.

The chain employs TRBV7-2 and TRBJ2-5, with D tentatively TRBD1 (7 bases). CDR1 is SGHTA, CDR2 FQGNSA, per germline. V dropped 2 bases and J dropped 1 base, with 14 bases sitting between them. The CDR3 runs to 16 residues. The CDR3 here is CASSLMTGRFQETQYF. The CDR3 DNA reads TGTGCCAGCAGCTTAATGACAGGGAGGTTCCAAGAGACCCAGTACTTC.

The chain couples TRBV15 to TRBJ2-5; D is unresolved. This CDR3 spans 12 amino acids. V was trimmed by 2 bases and J by 5 bases, leaving 6 bases between them. Germline CDR1 is LNHNV and CDR2 is YYDKDF (reference sequence). The CDR3, as DNA: TGTGCCACCAGCAGACCGCGGGAGACCCAGTACTTC. It translates to CATSRPRETQYF.

V and J are TRBV5-8 and TRBJ2-3; 8 nucleotides line up with TRBD2. CDR1 and CDR2 (germline): SGHTS, YDEGEE. The CDR3 is 17 residues long. J gave up 0 bases and V 0 bases, and 6 bases lay outside the gene matches. The CDR3, as DNA: TGTGCCAGCAGCTTGGATCGGCGGGGGGATAGCACAGATACGCAGTATTTT. Translation gives CASSLDRRGDSTDTQYF.

V gene TRBV6-1 combines with J gene TRBJ1-5, with 7 positions matching TRBD1. Trimming cost V 6 bases and J 6 bases; bases outside gene matches: 8. Germline CDR1 and CDR2: MNHNS and SASEGT. The CDR3 extends over 14 amino acids. DNA for the CDR3: TGTGCCAGCAGCCTCGACAGGGCCAGTCAGCCCCAGCATTTT. Translated: CASSLDRASQPQHF.

The rearrangement uses TRBV10-3 and TRBJ1-2; TRBD1 might be the D (6 bases). V dropped 10 bases and J dropped 2 bases, with 17 bases sitting between them. CDR1 and CDR2 from the germline V gene are ENHRY and SYGVKD. The CDR3 is 14 amino acids. CDR3 sequence (DNA): TGTGCCACTCAGTCCCAGGACAGCAACTATGGCTACACCTTC. It is translated as CATQSQDSNYGYTF.

This clone appeared a single time. This chain uses TRBV13 with TRBJ2-5; D is ambiguous. The CDR3 length is 12 residues. V was pared by 5 bases and J by 7 bases, with 11 bases between. CDR1 PRHDT and CDR2 FYEKMQ come from the germline V gene (reference sequence). CDR3 bases: TGTGCCAGCAGCCTCCGAGGTGGGACCCAGTACTTC. It translates to CASSLRGGTQYF.

This sequence joins TRBV6-1 and TRBJ2-5; TRBD1 matches 10 bases. The V segment lost 6 bases and the J segment 4 bases; nucleotides outside the gene matches: 2. Germline V gene lookup returns CDR1 MNHNS and CDR2 SASEGT. There are 13 residues in the CDR3. CDR3 bases: TGTGCCAGCAGAAGGGACAGGGGAGAGACCCAGTACTTC. Protein sequence: CASRRDRGETQYF.

This chain uses TRBV5-5 with TRBJ2-3, with a possible D match to TRBD2 (5 bases). Trimming took 0 bases from V and 3 from J, leaving 8 bases between them. This CDR3 region has 14 residues. Germline V gene data show CDR1 as SGHKS and CDR2 as YYEKEE (reference sequence). The CDR3 bases are TGTGCCAGCAGCTTGGTAGCGACTACAGATACGCAGTATTTT. This sequence encodes CASSLVATTDTQYF. Supplemented by reference TRBV5-5 and TRBJ2-3, the full variable domain reads DAGVTQSPTHLIKTRGQQVTLRCSPISGHKSVSWYQQVLGQGPQFIFQYYEKEERGRGNFPDRFSARQFPNYSSELNVNALLLGDSALYLCASSLVATTDTQYFGPGTRLTVL.